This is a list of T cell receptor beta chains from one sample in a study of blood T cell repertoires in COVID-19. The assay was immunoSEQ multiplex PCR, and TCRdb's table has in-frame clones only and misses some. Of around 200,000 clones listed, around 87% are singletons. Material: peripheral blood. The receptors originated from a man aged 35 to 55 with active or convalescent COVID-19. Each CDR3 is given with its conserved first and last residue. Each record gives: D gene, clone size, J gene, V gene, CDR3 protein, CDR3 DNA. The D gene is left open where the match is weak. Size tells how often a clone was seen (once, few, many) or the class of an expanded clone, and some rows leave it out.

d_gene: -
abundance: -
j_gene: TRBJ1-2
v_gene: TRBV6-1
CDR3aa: CASSEAAGDDGYTF
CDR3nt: TGTGCCAGCAGTGAAGCGGCAGGGGACGATGGCTACACCTTC

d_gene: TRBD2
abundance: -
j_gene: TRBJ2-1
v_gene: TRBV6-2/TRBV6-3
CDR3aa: CASSGRGLATDEQFF
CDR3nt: TGTGCCAGCAGTGGGCGGGGACTAGCGACGGATGAGCAGTTCTTC

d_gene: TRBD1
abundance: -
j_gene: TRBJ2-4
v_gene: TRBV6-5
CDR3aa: CASSTTGAVKNIQYF
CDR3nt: TGTGCCAGCAGTACAACAGGGGCGGTCAAAAACATTCAGTACTTC

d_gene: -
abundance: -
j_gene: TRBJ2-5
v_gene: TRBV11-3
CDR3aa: CASSLTAQETQYF
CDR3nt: TGTGCCAGCAGCTTGACAGCCCAAGAGACCCAGTACTTC

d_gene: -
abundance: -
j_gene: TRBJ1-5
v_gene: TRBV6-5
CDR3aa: CASSPDSFSQPQHF
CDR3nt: TGTGCCAGCAGCCCGGACAGTTTCAGTCAGCCCCAGCATTTT

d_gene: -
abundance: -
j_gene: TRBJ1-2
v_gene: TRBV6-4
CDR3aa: CASSDPPERGYTF
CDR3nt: TGTGCCAGCAGTGACCCGCCCGAGAGGGGCTACACCTTC

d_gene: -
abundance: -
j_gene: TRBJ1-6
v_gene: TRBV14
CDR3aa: CASSQGGGFAYNSPLHF
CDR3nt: TGTGCCAGCAGCCAAGGGGGAGGGTTCGCCTATAATTCACCCCTCCACTTT

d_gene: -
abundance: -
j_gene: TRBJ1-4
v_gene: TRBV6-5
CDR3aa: CASSYATATNEKLFF
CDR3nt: TGTGCCAGCAGTTACGCGACAGCCACTAATGAAAAACTGTTTTTT

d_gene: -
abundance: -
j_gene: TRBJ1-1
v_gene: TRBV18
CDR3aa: CASSPQLEGGMNTEAFF
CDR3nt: TGTGCCAGCTCACCACAGTTGGAGGGAGGGATGAACACTGAAGCTTTCTTT

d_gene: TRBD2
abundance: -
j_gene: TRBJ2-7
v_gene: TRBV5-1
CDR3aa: CASSLVGGGRYEQYF
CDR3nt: TGCGCCAGCAGCTTGGTCGGCGGGGGAAGGTACGAGCAGTACTTC

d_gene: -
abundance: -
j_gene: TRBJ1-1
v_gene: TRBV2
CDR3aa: CASRPSGGGTEAFF
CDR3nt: TGTGCCAGCAGGCCTTCGGGGGGGGGCACTGAAGCTTTCTTT

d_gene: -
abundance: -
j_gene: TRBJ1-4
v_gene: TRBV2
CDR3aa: CASSEAGPGKLFF
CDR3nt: TGTGCCAGCAGTGAGGCGGGGCCGGGAAAACTGTTTTTT

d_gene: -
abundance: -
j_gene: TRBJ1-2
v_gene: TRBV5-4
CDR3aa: CASSWGGRSGYTF
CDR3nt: TGTGCCAGCAGCTGGGGGGGGCGTAGTGGCTACACCTTC

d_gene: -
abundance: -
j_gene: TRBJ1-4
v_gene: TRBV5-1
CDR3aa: CASRPGGTTNEKLFF
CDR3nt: TGCGCCAGCAGACCGGGGGGGACAACTAATGAAAAACTGTTTTTT

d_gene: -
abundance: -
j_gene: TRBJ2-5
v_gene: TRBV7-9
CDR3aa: CAFEGEVQETQYF
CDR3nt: TGTGCGTTTGAGGGAGAGGTTCAAGAGACCCAGTACTTC

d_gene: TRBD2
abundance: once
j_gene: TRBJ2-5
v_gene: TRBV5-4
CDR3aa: CASSLVEGLAREETQYF
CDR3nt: TGTGCCAGCAGCTTGGTAGAGGGACTAGCTCGGGAAGAGACCCAGTACTTC

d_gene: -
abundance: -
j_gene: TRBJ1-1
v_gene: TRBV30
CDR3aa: CACRAGRGTEAFF
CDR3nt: TGTGCCTGCCGGGCGGGCAGAGGCACTGAAGCTTTCTTT

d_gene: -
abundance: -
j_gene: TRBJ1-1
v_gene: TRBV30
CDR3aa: CAWSPGQHTEAFF
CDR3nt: TGTGCCTGGAGCCCGGGTCAGCACACTGAAGCTTTCTTT

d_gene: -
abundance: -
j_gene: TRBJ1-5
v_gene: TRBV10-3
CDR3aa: CATRTDYSNQPQHF
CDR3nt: TGTGCCACAAGGACAGATTATAGCAATCAGCCCCAGCATTTT

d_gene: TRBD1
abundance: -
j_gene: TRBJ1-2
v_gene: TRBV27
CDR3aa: CASSAYRDRGFNGYTF
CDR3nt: TGTGCCAGCAGTGCCTACCGGGACAGGGGTTTTAATGGCTACACCTTC